This TCR beta chain was sequenced during a study of blood T cells in healthy people across ages. Study information: Per every two T cells, about one barcoded beta molecule was captured by template switching.

Turning to this clonotype: Its antigen is still unknown.

The CDR3 contains 15 residues. Trimming pared 2 bases from V and 5 bases from J, leaving 12 bases between. The use of a sample-barcoded 5' primer and a J-beta primer mix characterized a second PCR of about 7 to 12 cycles. TCRdb itself ran the 5' RACE reads through MiXCR, one entry per CDR3 protein. In the table there are around 1,500,000 distinct CDR3 sequences, about 30% of which are singletons. Study findings and constraints: It was held that the diversity estimates obtained from one million T cells were underestimates.

The sequence came from a woman aged 25-40 years in good health. The genes are TRBV12-3 or TRBV12-4 and TRBJ2-2; no reliable D call. The sequenced sample consisted of blood. The CDR3 region is CASSLITRRTGELFF. The CDR3, as DNA: TGTGCCAGCAGTTTAATCACACGTCGAACCGGGGAGCTGTTTTTT.